The clone carrying this T cell receptor beta chain was seen a few times. The antigen is undetermined. Regarding treatment: roughly 11-day PBMC culture with coronavirus spike peptide pools or control peptides (ViraFEST assay). The source of the sample is a study of vaccination and CD4 T cells after COVID-19. Study at large: Blood was drawn a median roughly 79 days post second dose, range 14 to 241. Study conclusions and caveats: Early timepoints after natural infection were not analyzed in these convalescent patients.

Oncomine TCR Beta short-read sequencing was applied to DNA from cultured CD4+ T cells. From the PCR reads, TCRdb called clonotypes with MiXCR, one entry per CDR3 protein. The profile covers approximately 16,000 distinct CDR3 sequences, with just over 20% appearing a single time and 9% to 15% taken by the ten largest. The TCR comes from a human donor who received a COVID-19 vaccine. The sample was CD4+ T cells from blood, cultured in vitro, taken before SARS-CoV-2 vaccination.

CDR3 region: CASSDPGGSTGNTIYF. CDR3 in DNA: TGTGCCAGCAGTGATCCCGGGGGGAGCACTGGAAACACCATATATTTT. The chain combines TRBV6-1 with TRBJ1-3; D may be TRBD1 (5 bases). The CDR3 has 16 residues. Germline loops: CDR1 MNHNS, CDR2 SASEGT. Trimming removed 3 bases at V and 2 bases at J, with 14 bases between.